Below are 14 T cell receptor beta chains sequenced from a single sample in a study of blood T cell repertoires in COVID-19. Sequenced by immunoSEQ multiplex PCR; TCRdb stores in-frame clones only, minus some. Of about 290,000 clones in the sample, about 82% are singletons; the top ten hold about 4%. Sequenced input: peripheral blood. The receptor set was obtained from a woman between 50 and 59 years old with active or convalescent COVID-19.

This chain joins TRBV7-3 and TRBJ2-1; 8 positions agree with TRBD2. Germline CDR1 and CDR2: SGHTA and FQGTGA. This CDR3 has 15 amino acids. Losses at the gene ends were 4 bases for V and 5 bases for J; bases not matched to a gene: 7. For the CDR3, the DNA is TGTGCCAGCAGCTGGACTAGCTTAACTAACAATGAGCAGTTCTTC. Translation gives CASSWTSLTNNEQFF.

Only one count was recorded for this clone. The chain couples TRBV12-3 or TRBV12-4 to TRBJ1-2; weak D call: TRBD1 (6 bases). This CDR3 spans 13 amino acids. Trimming pared 6 bases from V and 6 bases from J, leaving 14 bases between. The CDR3 bases are TGTGCCAGCAGCTGGCAGGGGAGTAATGGCTACACCTTC. Its protein product is CASSWQGSNGYTF.

The rearrangement links TRBV7-9 to TRBJ1-6; 9 nucleotides line up with TRBD1. This CDR3 region has 16 residues. The V gene's germline CDR1 is SEHNR and CDR2 FQNEAQ (reference sequence). J lost 10 bases, V lost 2 bases, and 9 bases had no gene match. DNA for the CDR3: TGTGCCAGCAGCTTACGGACCGGGACAGGGAAATCACCCCTCCACTTT. Protein: CASSLRTGTGKSPLHF.

This chain links TRBV3-1 (or the pseudogene TRBV3-2) with TRBJ2-1, with D maybe TRBD1 (5 bases). Trimming pared 4 bases from V and 6 bases from J, leaving 13 bases between. CDR3 length equals 14 residues. Per the germline V gene, CDR1 is LGHDT and CDR2 is YNNKEL (reference sequence). CDR3 DNA: TGTGCCAGCAGCCCCCCCAGGGTTGGCAATGAGCAGTTCTTC. It encodes CASSPPRVGNEQFF.

The chain joins TRBV28 to TRBJ2-7, with TRBD1 identical over 9 bases. The V gene's germline CDR1 is MDHEN and CDR2 SYDVKM. The CDR3 is 13 amino acids. The V gene end was trimmed by 6 bases and the J gene end by 7 bases; junction bases not matched to a gene: 7. Written as DNA, the CDR3 is TGTGCCAGCAGGACAGGGGGTTCGGGGGAGCAGTACTTC. The encoded protein is CASRTGGSGEQYF.

The chain is built from TRBV30 and TRBJ2-7, with 9 bases matching TRBD1. Germline assignment: CDR1 GTSNPN and CDR2 SVGIG (reference sequence). V lost 4 bases to trimming and J lost 3 bases; unmatched junction nucleotides: 7. This CDR3 has 14 amino acids. CDR3 sequence (DNA): TGTGCCTGGACAGGGACAGGGCGTAACTACGAGCAGTACTTC. Translating gives CAWTGTGRNYEQYF.

The chain couples TRBV5-6 to TRBJ1-1; D call uncertain. Deletions cut 5 bases from V and 4 bases from J, with 15 bases between. Germline CDR1 is SGHDT and CDR2 is YYEEEE. The CDR3 extends over 14 amino acids. This chain's CDR3 is CASRRAGGGTEAFF. The CDR3 nucleotides read TGTGCCAGCAGACGTGCGGGTGGCGGCACTGAAGCTTTCTTT.

The chain carries TRBV18 and TRBJ1-2; no reliable D call. This CDR3 region has 13 residues. Trimming stripped 1 base from V and 3 bases from J, with 6 bases between. Germline V lookup: CDR1 KGHSH, CDR2 LQKENI. For the CDR3, the DNA is TGTGCCAGCTCACCACTCCCAGACTATGGCTACACCTTC. Its translation is CASSPLPDYGYTF.

This sequence joins TRBV24-1 and TRBJ2-1; TRBD1 is a possible D gene (5 bases). Per the germline V gene, CDR1 is KGHDR and CDR2 is SFDVKD. With 4 bases removed from V and 8 bases from J, the gap between germline ends came to 14 bases. The CDR3 totals 14 residues. CDR3 DNA sequence: TGTGCCACCAGTGAGGGGCAGGGTCGGGATGAGCAGTTCTTC. As protein: CATSEGQGRDEQFF.

This clone was detected a few times. V usage is TRBV10-1 and J usage is TRBJ1-1; 7 bases agree with TRBD1. Germline lookup yields CDR1 WNHNN and CDR2 SYGVQD (reference sequence). The V segment lost 0 bases and the J segment 4 bases; nucleotides outside the gene matches: 2. This CDR3 contains 14 residues. The CDR3 spells CASSESGQLTEAFF. In DNA form, the CDR3 reads TGCGCCAGCAGTGAGTCGGGACAGCTCACTGAAGCTTTCTTT.

J is TRBJ1-1 and V is TRBV30; the D is unclear. This CDR3 region has 12 residues. V shed 1 base and J shed 10 bases, with 13 bases lying between them. Germline loops: CDR1 GTSNPN, CDR2 SVGIG (reference sequence). The CDR3 DNA follows: TGTGCCTGGAGTGGGGCTATGTACACAGCTTTCTTT. Its translation is CAWSGAMYTAFF.

J is TRBJ2-7 and V is TRBV7-6, with 8 nucleotides matching TRBD1. This CDR3 contains 14 residues. Germline V gene data show CDR1 as SGHVS and CDR2 as FNYEAQ. Germline trimming cut 1 base from V and 3 bases from J; bases unmatched to any gene: 2. This chain's CDR3 is CASSLGDRGYEQYF. The DNA for the CDR3 is TGTGCCAGCAGCTTAGGAGACAGGGGCTACGAGCAGTACTTC.

The V gene is TRBV20-1, the J gene TRBJ1-1, with D tentatively TRBD1 (6 bases). Deletions cut 3 bases from V and 1 base from J, with 15 bases between. The CDR3 sequence is 15 residues long. The germline V gene encodes CDR1 DFQATT and CDR2 SNEGSKA (reference sequence). CDR3 sequence reads: CSASSAGTTNTEAFF. The CDR3 DNA sequence: TGCAGTGCTAGTTCTGCCGGGACAACGAACACTGAAGCTTTCTTT.

The V call is TRBV2, the J call TRBJ2-1; 11 bases line up with TRBD2. This CDR3 has 16 amino acids. V was pared by 3 bases and J by 6 bases, with 7 bases of the junction left unmatched. Germline V gene sequence: CDR1 SNHLY, CDR2 FYNNEI. The CDR3 nucleotides are TGTGCCAGCAGTGACCGAGTGGGACTAGCGGCCAATGAGCAGTTCTTC. It codes for CASSDRVGLAANEQFF. Full variable domain (outside the CDR3, taken from reference TRBV2 and TRBJ2-1): EPEVTQTPSHQVTQMGQEVILRCVPISNHLYFYWYRQILGQKVEFLVSFYNNEISEKSEIFDDQFSVERPDGSNFTLKIRSTKLEDSAMYFCASSDRVGLAANEQFFGPGTRLTVL.